The 28 T cell receptor beta chains given below trace back to one sample, sequenced in a study of graft-versus-host responses after intestinal transplantation. Method: immunoSEQ multiplex PCR; TCRdb's copy keeps in-frame clones and lacks some. The table shows 75,000 to 100,000 clones, with 80% to 95% occurring only once. Sequenced here: PBMCs, sampled roughly 450 days after intestinal transplant. These receptors originate from a human patient who received an intestinal transplant, so some T cells may come from the graft donor.

This clone was seen a handful of times. The CDR3 region has the DNA TGTGCCAGCAGCTTGGTAGGGGGCGGACCCGACGGTGAGCAGTTCTTC. Its protein product is CASSLVGGGPDGEQFF. The V and J genes are TRBV5-6 and TRBJ2-1, with 7 bases aligning to TRBD1. V dropped 0 bases and J dropped 9; count of bases not matched to a gene: 12. Germline V gene sequence: CDR1 SGHDT, CDR2 YYEEEE. This CDR3 contains 16 residues.

The chain employs TRBV10-3 and TRBJ2-7; 10 bases agree with TRBD1. The CDR3 has 12 residues. Trimming at V came to 8 bases and at J to 6 bases, leaving 4 bases not matched to a gene. The germline V gene encodes CDR1 ENHRY and CDR2 SYGVKD. CDR3 in amino acids: CAIAGQGGEQYF. For the CDR3, the DNA is TGTGCCATCGCCGGACAGGGGGGCGAGCAGTACTTC.

The chain has TRBV6-5 and TRBJ1-2; 7 bases map to TRBD1. V trimming: 6 bases; J trimming: 6 bases; junction bases outside the gene matches: 10. Germline loops: CDR1 MNHEY, CDR2 SVGAGI. The CDR3 length is 14 residues. The CDR3 nucleotides read TGTGCCAGCAGAGACAGAGACAGGGTACATGGCTACACCTTC. It is translated as CASRDRDRVHGYTF.

The chain carries TRBV10-3 and TRBJ2-5; 15 nucleotides match TRBD2. Trimming cost V 6 bases and J 5 bases; bases outside gene matches: 1. Germline lookup yields CDR1 ENHRY and CDR2 SYGVKD. This CDR3 has 14 amino acids. The CDR3 protein is CAISGTSGGETQYF. DNA of the CDR3: TGTGCCATCAGCGGGACTAGCGGGGGGGAGACCCAGTACTTC.

The rearrangement joins TRBV2 to TRBJ2-7, with D hard to call. This CDR3 is 11 amino acids long. V lost 4 bases, J lost 4 bases, and 5 bases lay in between. Looked up from germline, CDR1 is SNHLY and CDR2 is FYNNEI. The CDR3 DNA reads TGTGCCAGCAGTGCCGTTTACGAGCAGTACTTC. Its translation: CASSAVYEQYF.

CDR3 region: CASSLDRLGAQVEQYF. The CDR3 DNA follows: TGTGCCAGCAGCTTAGATCGTCTGGGGGCGCAGGTCGAGCAGTACTTC. This chain connects TRBV7-9 to TRBJ2-7; D is perhaps TRBD1 (6 bases). CDR3 length: 16 residues. Trimming stripped 1 base from V and 6 bases from J, with 19 bases between. Germline V gene lookup returns CDR1 SEHNR and CDR2 FQNEAQ (reference sequence).

This clone was picked up a small number of times. The rearrangement links TRBV7-9 to TRBJ2-7; D is undetermined. This CDR3 has 14 residues. V was trimmed by 0 bases and J by 7 bases, leaving 13 bases between them. The germline V gene has CDR1 SEHNR and CDR2 FQNEAQ (reference sequence). CDR3 in DNA: TGTGCCAGCAGCTTAGCTAGAGATACGTCTGAGCAGTACTTC. Its protein product is CASSLARDTSEQYF.

V and J are TRBV28 and TRBJ2-7; possible D gene TRBD2, 5 bases. V dropped 3 bases and J dropped 7 bases, with 10 bases sitting between them. The length of the CDR3 is 12 residues. The V gene's germline CDR1 is MDHEN and CDR2 SYDVKM. CDR3 coding DNA: TGTGCCAGCAGTTTCGAGGGTTGGGAGCAGTACTTC. Translating gives CASSFEGWEQYF.

This clone came up once. The V call is TRBV11-3, the J call TRBJ2-3; 10 nucleotides match TRBD1. The junction had 2 bases not matched to a gene; V was cut back by 6 bases and J by 2 bases. The CDR3 runs to 14 residues. Per the germline V gene, CDR1 is SGHNT and CDR2 is YENEEA. The CDR3 sequence is CASRGQGPTDTQYF. CDR3 nucleotides: TGTGCCAGCAGGGGACAGGGGCCCACAGATACGCAGTATTTT.

The chain uses TRBV9 and TRBJ2-1; D remains unclear. This CDR3 is built from 12 residues. The V gene's germline CDR1 is SGDLS and CDR2 YYNGEE. V lost 0 bases, J lost 6 bases, and 4 bases lay in between. CDR3 DNA: TGTGCCAGCAGCGTAGCAGCCAATGAGCAGTTCTTC. It yields the protein CASSVAANEQFF. The full variable domain, with the rest looked up from reference TRBV9 and TRBJ2-1, is DSGVTQTPKHLITATGQRVTLRCSPRSGDLSVYWYQQSLDQGLQFLIQYYNGEERAKGNILERFSAQQFPDLHSELNLSSLELGDSALYFCASSVAANEQFFGPGTRLTVL.

The chain links TRBV10-3 to TRBJ2-5, with D tentatively TRBD1 or TRBD2 (5 bases each). The CDR3 runs 12 residues. The germline V gene has CDR1 ENHRY and CDR2 SYGVKD. Trimming left V 4 bases short and J 4 bases short, with 7 bases between. This CDR3 reads CAISAGTETQYF. The CDR3 DNA reads as TGTGCCATCAGTGCCGGGACAGAGACCCAGTACTTC.

V and J are TRBV10-3 and TRBJ2-3; 7 positions match TRBD2. V trimming: 6 bases; J trimming: 2 bases; junction bases outside the gene matches: 14. The germline V gene encodes CDR1 ENHRY and CDR2 SYGVKD. The CDR3 is 17 residues long. The CDR3 reads CAISRGASGRDTDTQYF. The CDR3 region has the DNA TGTGCCATCAGCAGAGGGGCTAGCGGACGAGACACAGATACGCAGTATTTT.

The rearrangement joins TRBV5-4 to TRBJ2-1; D gene unclear. Trimming left V 5 bases short and J 8 bases short, with 14 bases between. CDR3 length: 13 residues. The germline V gene has CDR1 SGHNT and CDR2 YYREEE (reference sequence). The CDR3 coding sequence is TGTGCCAGCAGTAGTAGGATCATCGATGAGCAGTTCTTC. It codes for CASSSRIIDEQFF.

This chain links TRBV7-6 with TRBJ1-2, with a possible D match to TRBD1 (5 bases). The V and J ends lost 7 bases and 5 bases respectively, with 26 bases between them. Germline loops: CDR1 SGHVS, CDR2 FNYEAQ. The CDR3 length is 17 residues. The CDR3 DNA is TGTGCCAGCACCCCCAGGGACCTAGGGGTGGGTGGTTATGGCTACACCTTC. Translation: CASTPRDLGVGGYGYTF.

The chain carries TRBV19 and TRBJ1-1, with D tentatively TRBD1 (5 bases). Trimming took off 9 bases at V and 7 bases at J, with 21 bases between the two ends. Germline V gene data show CDR1 as LNHDA and CDR2 as SQIVND (reference sequence). This CDR3 spans 14 amino acids. The CDR3 is CASPTDSSLGEAFF. The CDR3 DNA follows: TGTGCCAGCCCAACCGACAGTTCCTTGGGTGAAGCTTTCTTT.

This clone was found a few times. The CDR3 nucleotides read TGCAGTGCTAGAGAGGGGACAGCCCAGTACTTC. Protein sequence: CSAREGTAQYF. This chain connects TRBV20-1 to TRBJ2-7, with 7 bases that match TRBD1. CDR1 is DFQATT, CDR2 SNEGSKA, per germline (reference sequence). The CDR3 spans 11 residues. J was trimmed by 10 bases and V by 0 bases; bases with no gene match: 3.

The chain joins TRBV19 to TRBJ2-7, with 9 bases identical to TRBD2. The CDR3 extends over 15 amino acids. The V gene's germline CDR1 is LNHDA and CDR2 SQIVND (reference sequence). V lost 4 bases, J lost 7 bases, and 11 bases stayed unmatched. The CDR3 is CASSRAGGLPGEQYF. CDR3 bases: TGTGCCAGTAGTAGAGCGGGGGGCCTTCCGGGTGAGCAGTACTTC.

The rearrangement joins TRBV11-2 to TRBJ1-6; TRBD1 matches at 9 bases. The junction had 5 bases not matched to a gene; V was cut back by 5 bases and J by 3 bases. This CDR3 comprises 16 residues. Per the germline V gene, CDR1 is SGHAT and CDR2 is FQNNGV. CDR3 sequence reads: CASSQDRGSYNSPLHF. The CDR3 DNA reads TGTGCCAGCAGCCAGGACAGGGGAAGCTATAATTCACCCCTCCACTTT.

The genes are TRBV25-1 and TRBJ2-7; TRBD1 agrees at 10 bases. Per germline, CDR1 MGHDK and CDR2 SYGVNS. This CDR3 contains 16 residues. With V trimmed by 4 bases and J by 1 base, 7 bases remained unmatched. The CDR3 nucleotides read TGTGCCAGCAGTGGTCTAAGGGGACAGGGGTCCTACGAGCAGTACTTC. Encoded protein: CASSGLRGQGSYEQYF.

The chain carries TRBV6-1 and TRBJ1-2; 7 bases are shared with TRBD1. V lost 2 bases to trimming and J lost 4 bases; unmatched junction nucleotides: 7. The CDR3 is 15 residues long. The germline V gene has CDR1 MNHNS and CDR2 SASEGT. The CDR3, as DNA: TGTGCCAGCAGTGAAAGTGCCGGGACAGCCTATGGCTACACCTTC. The encoded protein is CASSESAGTAYGYTF.

This chain uses TRBV5-1 with TRBJ2-5, with TRBD2 matching over 10 bases. Germline lookup yields CDR1 SGHRS and CDR2 YFSETQ. The CDR3 runs to 17 residues. With V trimmed by 0 bases and J by 3 bases, 8 bases remained unmatched. The CDR3 reads CASSLGGPLAGEETQYF. In DNA form, the CDR3 reads TGCGCCAGCAGCTTGGGCGGCCCTCTAGCGGGGGAAGAGACCCAGTACTTC.

The chain recombines TRBV6-5 with TRBJ1-1, with 8 bases that match TRBD1. Germline CDR1 MNHEY, CDR2 SVGAGI. V shed 0 bases and J 5 bases; nucleotides not matched to a gene: 5. The CDR3 sequence is 15 residues long. The DNA of the CDR3 is TGTGCCAGCAGTTACTCCGGGACAGGCTGGACTGAAGCTTTCTTT. It translates to CASSYSGTGWTEAFF.

The chain carries TRBV20-1 and TRBJ1-2; D gene ambiguous. CDR1 DFQATT and CDR2 SNEGSKA come from the germline V gene (reference sequence). The CDR3 extends over 9 amino acids. CDR3 loop: CRKLGSYTF. The CDR3 nucleotides read TGCAGGAAATTGGGGAGCTACACCTTC.

This clone appeared a single time. The chain couples TRBV9 to TRBJ2-3; 14 bases are a match to TRBD2. Trimming at V came to 3 bases and at J to 1 base, leaving 13 bases not matched to a gene. The CDR3 spans 20 residues. CDR1 and CDR2 (germline): SGDLS, YYNGEE. Here the CDR3 reads CASSGRGGLAGGVGTDTQYF. The CDR3 DNA is TGTGCCAGCAGCGGACGTGGTGGACTAGCGGGGGGCGTGGGCACAGATACGCAGTATTTT. Together with reference TRBV9 and TRBJ2-3, the CDR3 gives the full variable domain: DSGVTQTPKHLITATGQRVTLRCSPRSGDLSVYWYQQSLDQGLQFLIQYYNGEERAKGNILERFSAQQFPDLHSELNLSSLELGDSALYFCASSGRGGLAGGVGTDTQYFGPGTRLTVL.

The rearrangement joins TRBV2 to TRBJ2-1; no clear D gene. Germline loops: CDR1 SNHLY, CDR2 FYNNEI. There are 11 residues in the CDR3. V lost 1 base and J 6 bases, leaving 1 base between the germline ends. DNA of the CDR3: TGTGCCAGCAGTGAAGTCAATGAGCAGTTCTTC. Translating gives CASSEVNEQFF. The complete variable domain, with remaining parts taken from reference TRBV2 and TRBJ2-1, reads EPEVTQTPSHQVTQMGQEVILRCVPISNHLYFYWYRQILGQKVEFLVSFYNNEISEKSEIFDDQFSVERPDGSNFTLKIRSTKLEDSAMYFCASSEVNEQFFGPGTRLTVL.

The chain employs TRBV30 and TRBJ1-2, with a tentative D call TRBD1 (5 bases). V lost 8 bases to trimming and J lost 3 bases, with 10 bases between them. The V gene's germline CDR1 is GTSNPN and CDR2 SVGIG (reference sequence). This CDR3 is built from 11 residues. CDR3 residues: CAIGGDYGYTF. CDR3 in DNA: TGTGCCATAGGAGGGGACTATGGCTACACCTTC.

This chain connects TRBV12-5 to TRBJ1-3; D not resolved. Trimming shortened V by 1 base and J by 0 bases, and 7 bases separated the two germline ends. The germline gives CDR1 LGHNT, CDR2 FRNRAP. This CDR3 is built from 15 residues. CDR3 sequence (DNA): TGTGCTAGTGGTTTGGGTCTCGTCTCTGGAAACACCATATATTTT. This sequence encodes CASGLGLVSGNTIYF.

This clone showed up just once. The chain couples TRBV19 to TRBJ2-7; D call uncertain. Between the trimmed V and J ends, which lost 6 bases and 5 bases, there was a span of 11 bases. The CDR3 is made up of 12 amino acids. Germline V gene data show CDR1 as LNHDA and CDR2 as SQIVND (reference sequence). CDR3: CASRDLLDEQYF. The CDR3 region has the DNA TGTGCCAGTAGGGACCTTCTGGACGAGCAGTACTTC.